Described below is a single T cell receptor (beta chain) sequence and its context. The sample comes from a study of early T cells in non-severe SARS-CoV-2 infection. About the study: The input, bulk RNA from unsorted whole blood, was sequenced, and chains were unpaired.

V lost 3 bases, J lost 3 bases, and 10 bases lay in between. The CDR3 spans 14 residues. Germline V gives CDR1 LGHDT, CDR2 YNNKEL (reference sequence). In the library, individual cDNA molecules carried attached unique molecular identifiers. MiXCR was run by TCRdb on the 5' RACE reads, yielding one entry per CDR3 protein. This sample has 45,000 or so distinct CDR3 sequences, with under 30% found just once. The TCR sequence derives from an adult who was a healthcare worker with PCR-confirmed SARS-CoV-2 infection or an uninfected control (not recorded which). The chain recombines TRBV3-1 with TRBJ2-3; D is unresolved. Sequencing used whole blood, obtained at baseline. CDR3 sequence (DNA): TGTGCCAGCAGCCATCTCCAAGGGACAGATACGCAGTATTTT. This encodes CASSHLQGTDTQYF.